Reported below is one T cell receptor beta chain. Libraries were prepared by immunoSEQ multiplex PCR; TCRdb keeps only in-frame clonotypes and omits some of them. Here the sample spans 94,000 or so clones, over 65% being singletons. Time point defined: baseline pretreatment blood. Treatment in this sample: 15 Gy SBRT to primary tumor, nephrectomy 4 weeks later. CDR1 and CDR2 (germline): GTSNPN, SVGIG (reference sequence). Trimming removed 5 bases from V and 6 bases from J; junction bases left unmatched: 9. CDR3 size: 13 residues. This sample stems from a study of radiation and T cells in renal cell carcinoma.

The sequenced sample was blood, obtained from a patient whose treatment included radiotherapy and nephrectomy. This sequence joins TRBV30 and TRBJ2-7; the match to TRBD1 covers 8 bases. This receptor was taken from a man between 60 and 75 years old with renal cell carcinoma. CDR3 sequence: CAWDRDRSGEQYF. In DNA form, the CDR3 reads TGTGCCTGGGATAGGGACAGGAGTGGCGAGCAGTACTTC.